These T cell receptor beta chains were read from a single sample in a study of T cells in Graves' hyperthyroidism and ophthalmopathy. TCRdb passed the multiplex PCR reads through MiXCR, listing each CDR3 protein once. Here the sample spans 600,000 or so distinct CDR3 sequences, around 42% being singletons. Sequencing was performed on peripheral blood or thyroid tissue (not recorded which). All receptors derive from a woman aged 18-30 years with Graves' hyperthyroidism. Both conserved end residues are part of each CDR3. D genes are given only for firm matches. Size tells how often a clone was seen (once, few, many) or the class of an expanded clone, and some rows leave it out.

V gene,J gene,D gene,clone size,CDR3 DNA,CDR3 protein
TRBV25-1,TRBJ1-1,TRBD1,.,TGTGCCAGCAGTCCCCTCAACAGGGGATATCCTGAAGCTTTCTTT,CASSPLNRGYPEAFF
TRBV5-1,TRBJ2-7,.,.,TGCGCCAGCAGCAACGGGTCTTCGCCTCGCGAGCAGTACTTC,CASSNGSSPREQYF
TRBV11-1,TRBJ2-3,TRBD2,.,TGTGCCAGCAGCTTGAATCGCGGGAGTGTCCCAGATACGCAGTATTTT,CASSLNRGSVPDTQYF
TRBV5-5,TRBJ1-3,.,.,TGTGCCAGCAGCCTCGACAGATTCTCTGGAAACACCATATATTTT,CASSLDRFSGNTIYF
TRBV20-1,TRBJ1-1,TRBD1,few,TGCAGTGCTGGGGACAGTGAAGCTTTCTTT,CSAGDSEAFF
TRBV7-6,TRBJ2-5,TRBD1,.,TGTGCCAGCAGCCTCGGGACAGGGATAAAGACCCAGTACTTC,CASSLGTGIKTQYF
TRBV20-1,TRBJ2-7,TRBD1,.,TGCAGTGCTAGAGAGGACAGGGAGAAGCAGTACTTC,CSAREDREKQYF
TRBV10-3,TRBJ2-3,.,.,TGTGCCATCAGTGAGCCCGACGTAAGCACAGATACGCAGTATTTT,CAISEPDVSTDTQYF
TRBV10-3,TRBJ1-2,TRBD1,.,TGTGCCGTCAGGGAGGGGACAGATACTAACTATGGCTACACCTTC,CAVREGTDTNYGYTF
TRBV9,TRBJ2-7,TRBD2,.,TGTGCCATCAGTTACGGGCTAGCGGGGAGCTCCTACGAGCAGTACTTC,CAISYGLAGSSYEQYF
TRBV7-8,TRBJ1-2,.,many,TGCGCCAGCAGCCGCCCGGACATAACCTATGGCTACACCTTC,CASSRPDITYGYTF
TRBV7-3,TRBJ1-5,.,.,TGTGCCAGCAGCTTAACACAGGGAGAGCCCCAGCATTTT,CASSLTQGEPQHF
TRBV6-5,TRBJ1-1,TRBD1,.,TGTGCCAGCAGTTTAGAGGGACAGGGTGCGGTCGAAGCTTTCTTT,CASSLEGQGAVEAFF
TRBV7-9,TRBJ2-7,.,.,TGTGCCAGCACCCCATTAGAGGGACTGGCCCTCTACGAGCAGTACTTC,CASTPLEGLALYEQYF
TRBV7-9,TRBJ1-5,TRBD1,few,TGTGCCAGCAGCTCCACGGACAGGGGGCTAAAGCAGCCCCAGCATTTT,CASSSTDRGLKQPQHF
TRBV25-1,TRBJ1-6,TRBD1,.,TGTGCCAGCAGTGCGGGGACAGGTGTTGATTCACCCCTCCACTTT,CASSAGTGVDSPLHF
TRBV7-9,TRBJ2-2,.,once,TGTGCCAGCACCCACCCGGGTGCCGGGGAGCTGTTTTTT,CASTHPGAGELFF
TRBV9,TRBJ1-5,.,few,TGTGCCAGCAGCGGGGCGGGGGATAGCAATCAGCCCCAGCATTTT,CASSGAGDSNQPQHF
TRBV14,TRBJ2-2,TRBD1,.,TGTGCCAGCAGCCGACAGGGGGGGCCCACCGGGGAGCTGTTTTTT,CASSRQGGPTGELFF
TRBV24-1,TRBJ2-2,.,.,TGTGCCACCAGTGATGTGACTAGCACCGGGGAGCTGTTTTTT,CATSDVTSTGELFF
TRBV7-8,TRBJ1-2,.,many,TGTGCCAGCAGCGCCGATGGCTACACCTTC,CASSADGYTF
TRBV25-1,TRBJ1-6,TRBD1,.,TGTGCCAGCAGTGTGGGACAGGGATACCCCCCCCTCCACTTT,CASSVGQGYPPLHF
TRBV29-1,TRBJ2-5,.,.,TGCAGCGCGGGGAAGGAGGGTACCCAGTACTTC,CSAGKEGTQYF
TRBV20-1,TRBJ1-4,TRBD1,.,TGCAGTGCTAGAGGGGGACAGATGGGGAATGAAAAACTGTTTTTT,CSARGGQMGNEKLFF